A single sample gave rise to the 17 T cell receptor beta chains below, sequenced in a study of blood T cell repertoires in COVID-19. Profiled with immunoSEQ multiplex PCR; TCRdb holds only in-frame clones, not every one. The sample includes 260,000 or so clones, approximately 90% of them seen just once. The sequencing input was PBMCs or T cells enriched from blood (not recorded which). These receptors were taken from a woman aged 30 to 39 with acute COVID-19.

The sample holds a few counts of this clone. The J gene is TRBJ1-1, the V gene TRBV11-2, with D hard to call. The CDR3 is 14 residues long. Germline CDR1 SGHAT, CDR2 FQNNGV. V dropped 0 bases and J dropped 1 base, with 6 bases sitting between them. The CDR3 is CASSLDPGNTEAFF. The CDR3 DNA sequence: TGTGCCAGCAGCTTAGACCCGGGGAACACTGAAGCTTTCTTT. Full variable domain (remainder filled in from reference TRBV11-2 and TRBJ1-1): EAGVAQSPRYKIIEKRQSVAFWCNPISGHATLYWYQQILGQGPKLLIQFQNNGVVDDSQLPKDRFSAERLKGVDSTLKIQPAKLEDSAVYLCASSLDPGNTEAFFGQGTRLTVV.

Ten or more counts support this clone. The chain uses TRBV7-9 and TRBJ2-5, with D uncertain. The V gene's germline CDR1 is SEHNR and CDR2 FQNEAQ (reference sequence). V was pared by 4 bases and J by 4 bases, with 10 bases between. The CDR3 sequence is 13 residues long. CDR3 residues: CASSSYFAETQYF. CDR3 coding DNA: TGTGCCAGCAGCTCCTATTTTGCAGAGACCCAGTACTTC.

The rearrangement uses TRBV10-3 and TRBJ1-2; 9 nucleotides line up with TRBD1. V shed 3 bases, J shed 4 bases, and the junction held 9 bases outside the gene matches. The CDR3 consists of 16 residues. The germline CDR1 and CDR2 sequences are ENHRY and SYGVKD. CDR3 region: CAISDLTGGPFYGYTF. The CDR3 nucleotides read TGTGCCATCAGTGATCTTACAGGGGGCCCTTTCTATGGCTACACCTTC.

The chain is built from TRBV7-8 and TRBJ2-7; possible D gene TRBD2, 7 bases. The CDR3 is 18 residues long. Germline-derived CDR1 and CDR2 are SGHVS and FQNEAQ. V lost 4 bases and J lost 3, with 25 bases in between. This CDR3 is CASSSPEGGRRVLYEQYF. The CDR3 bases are TGTGCCAGCAGCTCCCCCGAGGGGGGGCGCAGGGTCCTCTACGAGCAGTACTTC.

The CDR3 bases are TGTGCCAGCTCACCTGGACAGGGGGCTGAAAAACTGTTTTTT. Protein product: CASSPGQGAEKLFF. This sequence joins TRBV18 and TRBJ1-4; 11 bases agree with TRBD1. The germline gives CDR1 KGHSH, CDR2 LQKENI. The CDR3 consists of 14 residues. Trimming cost V 3 bases and J 7 bases; bases outside gene matches: 1.

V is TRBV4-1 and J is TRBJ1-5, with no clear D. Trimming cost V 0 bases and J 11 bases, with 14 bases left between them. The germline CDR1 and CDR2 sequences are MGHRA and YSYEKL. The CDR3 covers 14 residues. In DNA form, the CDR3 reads TGCGCCAGCAGCCAAGATCGGCCCCTAGCGACCCAGCATTTT. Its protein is CASSQDRPLATQHF.

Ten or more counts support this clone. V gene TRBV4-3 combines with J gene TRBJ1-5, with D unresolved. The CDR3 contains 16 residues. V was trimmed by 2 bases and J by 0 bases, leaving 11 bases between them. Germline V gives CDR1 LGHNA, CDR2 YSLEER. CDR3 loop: CASSQTVDYSNQPQHF. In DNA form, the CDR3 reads TGCGCCAGCAGCCAAACAGTCGATTATAGCAATCAGCCCCAGCATTTT.

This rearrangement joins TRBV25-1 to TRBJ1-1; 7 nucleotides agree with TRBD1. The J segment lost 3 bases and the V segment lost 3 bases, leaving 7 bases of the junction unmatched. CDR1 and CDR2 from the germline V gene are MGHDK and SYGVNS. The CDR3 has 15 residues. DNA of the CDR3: TGTGCCAGCAGTGAGATACAGGGGTTGCACACTGAAGCTTTCTTT. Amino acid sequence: CASSEIQGLHTEAFF. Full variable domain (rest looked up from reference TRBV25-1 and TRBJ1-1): EADIYQTPRYLVIGTGKKITLECSQTMGHDKMYWYQQDPGMELHLIHYSYGVNSTEKGDLSSESTVSRIRTEHFPLTLESARPSHTSQYLCASSEIQGLHTEAFFGQGTRLTVV.

CDR3 sequence (DNA): TGTGCCAGCAGCTTGGGTAGCGGGGGACGCGTGGATACGCAGTATTTT. The encoded protein is CASSLGSGGRVDTQYF. J is TRBJ2-3 and V is TRBV5-4; 9 positions match TRBD2. The CDR3 runs to 16 residues. The J segment lost 6 bases and the V segment lost 0 bases, leaving 8 bases of the junction unmatched. Germline V CDR1 and CDR2: SGHNT, YYREEE (reference sequence).

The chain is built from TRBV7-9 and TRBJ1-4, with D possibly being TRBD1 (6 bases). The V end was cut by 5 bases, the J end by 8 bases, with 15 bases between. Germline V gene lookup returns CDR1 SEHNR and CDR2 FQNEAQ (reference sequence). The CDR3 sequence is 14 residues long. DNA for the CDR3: TGTGCCAGCAGCCGGGACACAACGCGGGAAAAACTGTTTTTT. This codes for CASSRDTTREKLFF.

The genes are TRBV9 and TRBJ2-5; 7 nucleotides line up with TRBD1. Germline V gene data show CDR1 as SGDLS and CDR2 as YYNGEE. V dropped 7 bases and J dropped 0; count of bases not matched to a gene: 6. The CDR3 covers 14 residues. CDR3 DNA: TGTGCCAGCGGGCAGGGGGTAAACCAAGAGACCCAGTACTTC. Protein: CASGQGVNQETQYF.

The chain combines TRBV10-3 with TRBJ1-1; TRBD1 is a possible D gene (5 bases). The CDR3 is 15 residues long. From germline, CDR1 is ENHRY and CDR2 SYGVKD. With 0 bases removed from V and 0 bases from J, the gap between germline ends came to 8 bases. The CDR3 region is CAISESAGMNTEAFF. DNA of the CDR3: TGTGCCATCAGTGAGTCGGCAGGGATGAACACTGAAGCTTTCTTT.

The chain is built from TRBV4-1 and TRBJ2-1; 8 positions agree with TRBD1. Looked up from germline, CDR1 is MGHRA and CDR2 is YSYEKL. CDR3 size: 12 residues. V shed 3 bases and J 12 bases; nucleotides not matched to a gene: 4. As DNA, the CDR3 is TGCGCCAGCAGCCAGGACAGGGTGAGGCAGTTCTTC. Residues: CASSQDRVRQFF.

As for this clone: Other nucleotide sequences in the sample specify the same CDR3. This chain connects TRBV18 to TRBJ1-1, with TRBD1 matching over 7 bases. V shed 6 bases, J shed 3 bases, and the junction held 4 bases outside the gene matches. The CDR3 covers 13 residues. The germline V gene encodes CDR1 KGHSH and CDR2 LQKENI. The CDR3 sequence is CASSPGQDTEAFF. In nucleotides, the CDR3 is TGTGCCAGCTCCCCTGGACAGGACACTGAAGCTTTCTTT.

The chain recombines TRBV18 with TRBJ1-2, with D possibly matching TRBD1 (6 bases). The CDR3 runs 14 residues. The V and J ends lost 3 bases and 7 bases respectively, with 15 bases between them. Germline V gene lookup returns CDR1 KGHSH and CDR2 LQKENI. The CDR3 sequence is CASSPSDRESGYTF. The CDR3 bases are TGTGCCAGCTCACCTTCGGACAGAGAGTCTGGCTACACCTTC. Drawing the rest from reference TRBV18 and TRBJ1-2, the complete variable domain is NAGVMQNPRHLVRRRGQEARLRCSPMKGHSHVYWYRQLPEEGLKFMVYLQKENIIDESGMPKERFSAEFPKEGPSILRIQQVVRGDSAAYFCASSPSDRESGYTFGSGTRLTVV.

The CDR3 DNA reads TGTGCCTGGAGGCGACACGAAGCCTACGAGCAGTACTTC. Translated, it gives CAWRRHEAYEQYF. V is TRBV30 and J is TRBJ2-7; unclear D gene. CDR1 GTSNPN and CDR2 SVGIG come from the germline V gene (reference sequence). CDR3 length: 13 residues. Trimming stripped 3 bases from V and 2 bases from J, with 11 bases between.

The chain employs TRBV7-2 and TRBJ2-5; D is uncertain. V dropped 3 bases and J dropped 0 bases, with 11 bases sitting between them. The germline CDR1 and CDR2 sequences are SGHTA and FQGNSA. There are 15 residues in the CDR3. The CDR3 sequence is CASSFTYRDQETQYF. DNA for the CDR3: TGTGCCAGCAGCTTCACCTACCGAGACCAAGAGACCCAGTACTTC. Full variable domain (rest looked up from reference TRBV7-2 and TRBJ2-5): GAGVSQSPSNKVTEKGKDVELRCDPISGHTALYWYRQSLGQGLEFLIYFQGNSAPDKSGLPSDRFSAERTGGSVSTLTIQRTQQEDSAVYLCASSFTYRDQETQYFGPGTRLLVL.